The 20 T cell receptor beta chains presented below share a single source sample, sequenced in a study of T cell responses to AZD1222 COVID-19 vaccine listed by TCRdb under 2021. Library creation used the immunoSEQ multiplex PCR assay. In TCRdb, the immuneACCESS table is reduced to in-frame sequences with V and J assigned. These tables do not hold every clone; where another copy was compared, an unresolved V gene accounts for under half, and the others remain unexplained. The sample table shows around 150,000 clones, and approximately 94% are seen once. The ten largest clones add up to roughly 5.6% of the sample. Reading the label with the study, this specimen's time point is: about 28 days (+/-7) after the second vaccine dose. The input for sequencing was peripheral blood, taken 28 days after the second AZD1222 dose. These receptor sequences come from an adult who received the AZD1222 COVID-19 vaccine.

The chain recombines TRBV6-5 with TRBJ1-3; 9 bases agree with TRBD1. The CDR3 runs to 13 residues. Trimming removed 9 bases from V and 2 bases from J; junction bases left unmatched: 2. From germline, CDR1 is MNHEY and CDR2 SVGAGI. As DNA, the CDR3 is TGTGCCAGTCGACAGGGGGCTGGAAACACCATATATTTT. Amino acids: CASRQGAGNTIYF.

In its sample, this clone was seen a few times. The V and J genes are TRBV10-3 and TRBJ2-5, with 7 bases matching TRBD1. Trimming at V came to 5 bases and at J to 4 bases, leaving 10 bases not matched to a gene. Germline V CDR1 and CDR2: ENHRY, SYGVKD. This CDR3 comprises 15 residues. CDR3 nucleotides: TGTGCCATCAGTTTACAGGGGCAAAGGGGAGAGACCCAGTACTTC. It translates to CAISLQGQRGETQYF.

V is TRBV9 and J is TRBJ2-7; tentative D call: TRBD1 (6 bases). V was trimmed by 3 bases and J by 6 bases, leaving 22 bases between them. This CDR3 is built from 16 residues. Germline-derived CDR1 and CDR2 are SGDLS and YYNGEE. The CDR3 protein is CASSATGKSLAREQYF. For the CDR3, the DNA is TGTGCCAGCAGCGCGACAGGAAAAAGTCTGGCTCGCGAGCAGTACTTC.

The chain has TRBV7-8 and TRBJ2-3; D is perhaps TRBD2 (6 bases). CDR3 length: 15 residues. V was clipped by 3 bases and J by 9 bases, with 19 bases between them. The germline V gene encodes CDR1 SGHVS and CDR2 FQNEAQ. CDR3 loop: CASSFELALGITQYF. CDR3 nucleotide sequence: TGTGCCAGCAGCTTTGAACTAGCCCTTGGGATCACGCAGTATTTT.

This CDR3 is CASSPGQGRQTSGRLYEQFF. The CDR3 DNA reads TGTGCCAGCAGTCCCGGACAGGGGAGGCAGACTAGCGGGAGGTTGTATGAGCAGTTCTTC. The chain uses TRBV6-2 or TRBV6-3 and TRBJ2-1, with TRBD2 identical over 13 bases. Germline loops: CDR1 MNHEY, CDR2 SVGEGT. V dropped 5 bases and J dropped 8; count of bases not matched to a gene: 21. The CDR3 covers 20 residues.

This chain connects TRBV7-9 to TRBJ2-6; the D gene could be TRBD1 or TRBD2 (7 bases each). The CDR3 runs to 17 residues. Trimming took 1 base from V and 2 from J, leaving 12 bases between them. Per germline, CDR1 SEHNR and CDR2 FQNEAQ (reference sequence). CDR3 coding DNA: TGTGCCAGCAGCTTAGGACAGGGAGGGGCTGGGGCCAACGTCCTGACTTTC. Its protein product is CASSLGQGGAGANVLTF.

The chain employs TRBV28 and TRBJ2-7; D gene ambiguous. The length of the CDR3 is 11 residues. V lost 3 bases, J lost 4 bases, and 4 bases lay in between. Germline V gene sequence: CDR1 MDHEN, CDR2 SYDVKM. CDR3 sequence (DNA): TGTGCCAGCAGTTTTAAGTACGAGCAGTACTTC. It encodes CASSFKYEQYF.

This rearrangement joins TRBV5-8 to TRBJ1-2; D may be TRBD1 (5 bases). V lost 0 bases, J lost 2 bases, and 5 bases lay in between. Looked up from germline, CDR1 is SGHTS and CDR2 is YDEGEE. This CDR3 contains 13 residues. The CDR3 DNA sequence: TGTGCCAGCAGCTTGGAGGGGAACTATGGCTACACCTTC. Protein: CASSLEGNYGYTF.

The chain links TRBV5-5 to TRBJ1-4; 9 bases fit TRBD1. V lost 3 bases, J lost 0 bases, and 6 bases stayed unmatched. Per the germline V gene, CDR1 is SGHKS and CDR2 is YYEKEE (reference sequence). The CDR3 is 17 residues long. CDR3 nucleotide sequence: TGTGCCAGCAGCTCCCCGGGACAGGGTCCAACTAATGAAAAACTGTTTTTT. Encoded protein: CASSSPGQGPTNEKLFF.

J is TRBJ2-3 and V is TRBV21-1. TRBV21-1 is an annotated pseudogene. The CDR3 extends over 11 amino acids. The CDR3 region is CASSTGHTQYF. The CDR3 bases are TGTGCCAGCAGCACTGGTCATACGCAGTATTTT.

This chain joins TRBV2 and TRBJ1-1; a possible D gene is TRBD1 (5 bases). Trimming shortened V by 1 base and J by 0 bases, and 12 bases separated the two germline ends. The CDR3 runs to 16 residues. Per the germline V gene, CDR1 is SNHLY and CDR2 is FYNNEI. CDR3 DNA: TGTGCCAGCAGTGAAGTAGGGAGGGGTATGAACACTGAAGCTTTCTTT. Amino acids: CASSEVGRGMNTEAFF.

V is TRBV4-1 and J is TRBJ1-2, with 7 bases identical to TRBD1. The CDR3 consists of 16 residues. Germline V gene sequence: CDR1 MGHRA, CDR2 YSYEKL. The trim removed 4 bases at V and 1 base at J, leaving 9 bases unmatched. The CDR3 bases are TGCGCCAGCAGCCCTACGGACAGGAACTTTAACTATGGCTACACCTTC. Translation: CASSPTDRNFNYGYTF.

The gene calls are TRBV20-1 and TRBJ1-1; D gene uncertain. The CDR3 sequence is 8 residues long. Germline V gene data show CDR1 as DFQATT and CDR2 as SNEGSKA (reference sequence). The V gene lost 3 bases and the J gene lost 7 bases, with 0 bases spanning the gap. The DNA of the CDR3 is TGCAGTGCTAGTGAAGCTTTCTTT. It yields the protein CSASEAFF.

The genes are TRBV19 and TRBJ1-5; possibly TRBD1 for D (5 bases). Germline loops: CDR1 LNHDA, CDR2 SQIVND (reference sequence). The CDR3 loop spans 15 amino acids. The V gene lost 3 bases and the J gene lost 2 bases, with 11 bases spanning the gap. The CDR3 here is CASSILRGGNQPQHF. The CDR3 DNA is TGTGCCAGTAGTATCCTACGGGGGGGCAATCAGCCCCAGCATTTT.

The chain links TRBV4-3 to TRBJ2-7, with unresolved D. The germline CDR1 and CDR2 sequences are LGHNA and YSLEER. Trimming left V 0 bases short and J 1 base short, with 16 bases between. This CDR3 region has 17 residues. CDR3 sequence: CASSQETDFDGSYEQYF. The CDR3 region has the DNA TGCGCCAGCAGCCAAGAGACCGACTTCGATGGGTCCTACGAGCAGTACTTC.

The chain carries TRBV19 and TRBJ2-1, with 7 bases matching TRBD1. Germline V gene sequence: CDR1 LNHDA, CDR2 SQIVND (reference sequence). V shed 5 bases and J 1 base; nucleotides not matched to a gene: 5. The CDR3 is made up of 15 amino acids. The chain's CDR3 is CASSWGTASYNEQFF. The DNA of the CDR3 is TGTGCCAGTAGTTGGGGGACAGCTTCCTACAATGAGCAGTTCTTC.

The chain employs TRBV3-1 (or the pseudogene TRBV3-2) and TRBJ1-5; 7 bases map to TRBD1. Unmatched junction bases numbered 7, after V lost 2 bases and J lost 6 bases. Per germline, CDR1 LGHDT and CDR2 YNNKEL (reference sequence). This CDR3 has 15 residues. The CDR3 nucleotides read TGTGCCAGCAGCCAACTTAGACAGGGTGGTCAGCCCCAGCATTTT. Encoded protein: CASSQLRQGGQPQHF.

This clone came up once. The gene calls are TRBV6-5 and TRBJ2-7, with a tentative D call TRBD1 (5 bases). The V end was cut by 2 bases, the J end by 5 bases, with 7 bases between. There are 12 residues in the CDR3. CDR1 is MNHEY and CDR2 is SVGAGI in the germline V gene. Here the CDR3 DNA reads TGTGCCAGCAGTTACCCAGGGAACGAGCAGTACTTC. Its protein product is CASSYPGNEQYF.

The genes are TRBV11-3 and TRBJ1-5; TRBD1 is a possible D gene (6 bases). V was pared by 5 bases and J by 9 bases, with 20 bases between. The CDR3 extends over 15 amino acids. In germline, CDR1 is SGHNT, CDR2 YENEEA. CDR3: CASSQHAKGGRPQHF. The CDR3 coding sequence is TGTGCCAGCAGCCAGCATGCTAAGGGGGGACGGCCCCAGCATTTT. Filled out from reference TRBV11-3 and TRBJ1-5, the complete variable domain reads EAGVVQSPRYKIIEKKQPVAFWCNPISGHNTLYWYLQNLGQGPELLIRYENEEAVDDSQLPKDRFSAERLKGVDSTLKIQPAELGDSAVYLCASSQHAKGGRPQHFGDGTRLSIL.

V and J are TRBV6-1 and TRBJ2-7; D unclear. CDR1 and CDR2 (germline): MNHNS, SASEGT. V lost 1 base, J lost 7 bases, and 11 bases lay in between. This CDR3 spans 13 amino acids. CDR3 loop: CASSEESGLEQYF. For the CDR3, the DNA is TGTGCCAGCAGTGAAGAATCGGGTCTGGAGCAGTACTTC.